Listed below are T cell receptor beta chains from one sample, sequenced in a study of cytomegalovirus exposure and HLA in healthy donors. This table comes from immunoSEQ multiplex PCR, and its TCRdb copy is limited to in-frame clones, with some not included. The repertoire holds some 150,000 clones, 75% to 85% seen once, with 0.75% to 0.8% in the top ten. The specimen sequenced was PBMCs. Receptors were obtained from a female donor in good health and CMV-seronegative. Each CDR3 is given with its conserved first and last residue. The order of the fields is V gene, D gene, J gene, clone size, CDR3 DNA, CDR3 protein. A D gene is named only where the DNA matches it firmly. Part of the rows lack a size; the others show once, few, many or a class for expanded clones.

>TRBV19|-|TRBJ1-1|-
TGTGCCAGTGGTGACTCCAACACTGAAGCTTTCTTT
CASGDSNTEAFF
>TRBV5-6|-|TRBJ2-6|-
TGTGCCAGCAGCGAACAGGGATCCTCTGGGGCCAACGTCCTGACTTTC
CASSEQGSSGANVLTF
>TRBV11-1|-|TRBJ1-1|-
TGTGCCAGCAGCTTAGGACTAAACACTGAAGCTTTCTTT
CASSLGLNTEAFF
>TRBV19|TRBD1|TRBJ2-2|-
TGTGCCAGTAGTATCGGGGACAGGATAGCGGGGGAGCTGTTTTTT
CASSIGDRIAGELFF
>TRBV16|TRBD1|TRBJ1-5|few
TGTGCCAGCAGCCAATCGCTCTCGGCCAGGGGGCATCAGCCCCAGCATTTT
CASSQSLSARGHQPQHF
>TRBV4-1|TRBD2|TRBJ2-5|-
TGCGCCAGCAGCCCACGTGGGGGGGAAGAGACCCAGTACTTC
CASSPRGGEETQYF
>TRBV10-3|-|TRBJ2-7|-
TGTGCCATCAGGGCACGGGATAACAGCTCCTACGAGCAGTACTTC
CAIRARDNSSYEQYF
>TRBV6-4|-|TRBJ1-4|once
TGTGCCAGCAGCGAACGGACAGCAACTAATGAAAAACTGTTTTTT
CASSERTATNEKLFF
>TRBV19|-|TRBJ1-1|-
TGTGCCAGTAGTATGCGGCTGAACACTGAAGCTTTCTTT
CASSMRLNTEAFF
>TRBV6-5|-|TRBJ2-7|-
TGTGCCAGCAGAGGGCAGGGGTACAACGAGCAGTACTTC
CASRGQGYNEQYF
>TRBV4-1|TRBD1|TRBJ1-4|-
TGCGCCAGCAGTTACCCGGGACAGACAAATGAAAAACTGTTTTTT
CASSYPGQTNEKLFF
>TRBV19|TRBD2|TRBJ2-1|-
TGTGCCAGTAAACTGGGACTAGCGGGATACAATGAGCAGTTCTTC
CASKLGLAGYNEQFF
>TRBV19|-|TRBJ1-3|-
TGTGCCAGTAGCGTAGCCGCGGTCTCTGGAAACACCATATATTTT
CASSVAAVSGNTIYF
>TRBV10-3|-|TRBJ1-2|few
TGTGCCATCAGCAATAACAGCCATGGCTACACCTTC
CAISNNSHGYTF
>TRBV18|TRBD1|TRBJ2-1|-
TGTGCCAGCTCACCACAGAAAGGGGGCTTTCAACCCTACAATGAGCAGTTCTTC
CASSPQKGGFQPYNEQFF
>TRBV19|TRBD1|TRBJ2-5|-
TGTGCCAGTACCGTGGGACAGGGCTCGCTAGAGACCCAGTACTTC
CASTVGQGSLETQYF
>TRBV11-2|-|TRBJ2-2|-
TGTGCCAGCAGCCTCCGGTGGGGCTCCACCGGGGAGCTGTTTTTT
CASSLRWGSTGELFF
>TRBV21-1|-|TRBJ1-1|-
TGTGCCAGCAGCAAAGAAGCTTGGGACAGGGTGAACACTGAAGCTTTCTTT
CASSKEAWDRVNTEAFF
>TRBV6-6|-|TRBJ2-7|-
TGTGCCAGCAGTCGAACAGGCGAGCAGTACTTC
CASSRTGEQYF
>TRBV29-1|TRBD1|TRBJ2-5|-
TGCAGCGTTGTGACAGGGGAAGAGACCCAGTACTTC
CSVVTGEETQYF
>TRBV7-2|TRBD2|TRBJ2-1|-
TGTGCCAGCAGCGGAGACTATAGCGGGTCCGTATCCTACAATGAGCAGTTCTTC
CASSGDYSGSVSYNEQFF
>TRBV7-2|-|TRBJ2-1|-
TGTGCCAGCAGCCCGGGACTCCACAATGAGCAGTTCTTC
CASSPGLHNEQFF
>TRBV6-1|-|TRBJ2-5|-
TGTGCCAACGGGGGAACATCGGGTGGACAAGAGACCCAGTACTTC
CANGGTSGGQETQYF
>TRBV6-5|TRBD1|TRBJ2-4|-
TGTGCCAGCAGCCGGGACAGCCTAGCCAAAAACATTCAGTACTTC
CASSRDSLAKNIQYF
>TRBV7-9|TRBD2|TRBJ2-1|-
TGTGCCAGCAGCACCAGCGGGGCGAGTTACAATGAGCAGTTCTTC
CASSTSGASYNEQFF
>TRBV4-2|-|TRBJ2-3|few
TGTGCCAGCAGCCAGGTCCCCACAACGCAGTATTTT
CASSQVPTTQYF